The 8 T cell receptor beta chains presented below share a single source sample, sequenced in a study of OX40 agonist ivuxolimab in advanced cancers. TCRdb keeps only in-frame clones here, not all; method: immunoSEQ multiplex PCR. The sample consists of about 46,000 clones, approximately 85% of them appearing once. Sample: CD4+ or CD8+ T cells sorted from blood, taken in a trial of the OX40 agonist ivuxolimab. These receptors were collected from an adult with an advanced solid tumor such as melanoma, head and neck, liver or kidney cancer.

This rearrangement joins TRBV19 to TRBJ2-7, with 7 bases lining up with TRBD2. V lost 5 bases, J lost 1 base, and 8 bases stayed unmatched. The CDR3 length is 15 residues. CDR1 is LNHDA and CDR2 is SQIVND in the germline V gene (reference sequence). The CDR3: CASSVRTSFSYEQYF. CDR3 in DNA: TGTGCCAGTAGTGTCAGGACTAGTTTTTCCTACGAGCAGTACTTC.

The chain is built from TRBV5-4 and TRBJ2-5; D is undetermined. This CDR3 is built from 15 residues. Deletions cut 0 bases from V and 4 bases from J, with 13 bases between. The V gene's germline CDR1 is SGHNT and CDR2 YYREEE (reference sequence). CDR3 in amino acids: CASSLAYGFGETQYF. Written as DNA, the CDR3 is TGTGCCAGCAGCTTGGCCTATGGGTTTGGAGAGACCCAGTACTTC. Supplemented by reference TRBV5-4 and TRBJ2-5, the full variable domain reads ETGVTQSPTHLIKTRGQQVTLRCSSQSGHNTVSWYQQALGQGPQFIFQYYREEENGRGNFPPRFSGLQFPNYSSELNVNALELDDSALYLCASSLAYGFGETQYFGPGTRLLVL.

This chain links TRBV10-1 with TRBJ2-1, with TRBD2 matching over 11 bases. CDR3 size: 15 residues. The germline CDR1 and CDR2 sequences are WNHNN and SYGVQD (reference sequence). With V trimmed by 5 bases and J by 2 bases, 2 bases remained unmatched. CDR3 DNA sequence: TGCGCCAGCAGTTTTAGCGGGGGGGCCTACAATGAGCAGTTCTTC. Encoded protein: CASSFSGGAYNEQFF.

The rearrangement links TRBV9 to TRBJ2-1, with TRBD2 matching 8 bases. Germline V gene data show CDR1 as SGDLS and CDR2 as YYNGEE. The CDR3 is 13 residues long. V shed 7 bases and J 7 bases; nucleotides not matched to a gene: 7. The CDR3 region has the DNA TGTGCCAGCGGACGGGGGGGCAGGAATGAGCAGTTCTTC. Protein product: CASGRGGRNEQFF.

This clone was found a few times. The rearrangement uses TRBV28 and TRBJ1-5; D unclear. The CDR3 runs to 12 residues. V lost 4 bases and J 5 bases, leaving 6 bases between the germline ends. Germline CDR1 reads MDHEN; CDR2 reads SYDVKM. CDR3: CASSWTYQPQHF. As DNA, the CDR3 is TGTGCCAGCAGTTGGACCTATCAGCCCCAGCATTTT.

The chain combines TRBV10-3 with TRBJ1-1, with 10 bases that match TRBD1. CDR1 ENHRY and CDR2 SYGVKD come from the germline V gene. CDR3 length: 17 residues. Trimming took 3 bases from V and 1 from J; bases not matched to a gene: 8. The CDR3 coding sequence is TGTGCCATCAGTGACCGGGACAGGGGATTTTGGAACACTGAAGCTTTCTTT. Translation gives CAISDRDRGFWNTEAFF.

The rearrangement links TRBV15 to TRBJ2-2, with D unresolved. V was clipped by 1 base and J by 9 bases, with 12 bases between them. Germline assignment: CDR1 LNHNV and CDR2 YYDKDF (reference sequence). The CDR3 is 14 residues long. The CDR3 DNA follows: TGTGCCACCAGCAGAGTGGGAAGAAGCTGGGAGCTGTTTTTT. This encodes CATSRVGRSWELFF.

The chain carries TRBV5-7 and TRBJ2-3, with unresolved D. TRBV5-7 is given ORF status, its function remaining uncertain. V shed 4 bases and J shed 2 bases, with 14 bases lying between them. The CDR3 covers 15 residues. The CDR3 DNA follows: TGTGCCAGCAGCGCTCCGTACAAGGCCACAGATACGCAGTATTTT. This gives the protein CASSAPYKATDTQYF.